This T cell receptor (beta chain) appears in the sequencing data of a study of T cell responses to AZD1222 COVID-19 vaccine. Second doses that came at about 4 or about 12 weeks were put together. TCRdb's copy holds only in-frame clones and misses some; the assay was immunoSEQ multiplex PCR. The table has over 150,000 clones, roughly 92% seen once; the top ten hold roughly 1%. As for this clone: No antigen is known for it.

Regarding the study as a whole: Repertoires were obtained only post-peak T cell response.

Germline V CDR1 and CDR2: SGHDT, YYEEEE. V lost 2 bases to trimming and J lost 6 bases; unmatched junction nucleotides: 11. The CDR3 consists of 16 residues. The sequencing used peripheral blood, collected 28 days after the second AZD1222 dose. The source is an adult who received the AZD1222 COVID-19 vaccine. The chain links TRBV5-6 to TRBJ1-5, with 7 bases identical to TRBD1. The CDR3 DNA is TGTGCCAGCAGCTTTTTTGCCACACAGGGGACTCAGCCCCAGCATTTT. Residues: CASSFFATQGTQPQHF.